This T cell receptor beta chain was sequenced during a study of beta chain features in type 1 diabetes. Overall study: Cells sorted and examined across all samples totaled approximately 100,000,000.

Sequenced material consisted of expressed TCRB transcripts (all of the isolated RNA was reverse transcribed). Naive, central memory and regulatory T cell samples averaged around 3.3 million reads. Sequenced by immunoSEQ multiplex PCR; TCRdb stores in-frame clones only, minus some. Altogether about 260,000 clones are present, roughly 24% being singletons, with the ten largest covering around 0.012%. Germline-derived CDR1 and CDR2 are SGHTA and FQGNSA. V shed 3 bases, J shed 4 bases, and the junction held 7 bases outside the gene matches. The length of the CDR3 is 15 residues. General study results and limits: Among patients with Type 1 diabetes, TCRB CDR3s were moderately but significantly shorter in every one of the four CD4+ subsets. In the patient group, naive, central memory and Treg TCRB repertoires seemed more alike than in the healthy donor group.

This clone was recorded a few times. The antigen is unknown. J is TRBJ2-3 and V is TRBV7-2; 7 positions match TRBD1. The receptor was isolated from a woman aged 30 to 39 with type 1 diabetes. Sequencing used naive CD4+ T cells from blood. CDR3 DNA sequence: TGTGCCAGCAGCTTCTCCGGGACAGTTGCAGATACGCAGTATTTT. Its protein product is CASSFSGTVADTQYF.